The rows below give T cell receptor beta chains drawn from one sample of a study of T cells after yellow fever vaccination. TCRdb re-derived calls from the 5' RACE reads in MiXCR, one entry per CDR3 protein. The sample lists about 220,000 distinct CDR3 sequences; 3% to 4% were seen once. Sequences were derived from CD4+ T cells sorted from PBMCs, sampled 10 days after the yellow fever booster vaccination. These receptors all stem from a man between 18 and 35 years old who received the YFV17D yellow fever vaccine. CDR3s include the opening cysteine and the closing phenylalanine or tryptophan. The order of the fields is clone size, D gene, V gene, J gene, CDR3 protein, CDR3 DNA. D genes are given only for firm matches. The size of a clone is reported for some rows only, either as once, few or many, or as a class for expanded clones.

.	.	TRBV7-2	TRBJ1-6	CASSVWRSPLHF	TGTGCCAGCAGCGTATGGCGTTCACCCCTCCACTTT
few	TRBD1	TRBV5-1	TRBJ2-7	CASSLGTGPREQYF	TGCGCCAGCAGCTTGGGGACAGGACCTAGGGAGCAGTACTTC
few	.	TRBV7-2	TRBJ2-5	CASSRFVGVSETQYF	TGTGCCAGCAGCCGCTTTGTGGGGGTTAGTGAGACCCAGTACTTC
.	TRBD1	TRBV20-1	TRBJ1-5	CSAPWGTGDPQHF	TGCAGTGCCCCTTGGGGGACAGGGGATCCCCAGCATTTT
few	.	TRBV6-6	TRBJ1-3	CASSYGQSSGNTIYF	TGTGCCAGCAGTTACGGGCAAAGCTCTGGAAACACCATATATTTT
many	TRBD2	TRBV24-1	TRBJ2-1	CATSVLAGKGGQFF	TGTGCCACCAGTGTCCTAGCGGGGAAGGGGGGGCAGTTCTTC
many	TRBD2	TRBV7-8	TRBJ2-1	CASSGGDYNEQFF	TGTGCCAGCAGCGGGGGGGACTACAATGAGCAGTTCTTC
many	.	TRBV29-1	TRBJ1-4	CSVGRQGIDEKLFF	TGCAGCGTTGGGAGGCAGGGGATAGATGAAAAACTGTTTTTT
.	TRBD2	TRBV19	TRBJ2-2	CASSIRPTSVGGELFF	TGTGCCAGTAGTATTAGGCCGACTAGCGTTGGCGGGGAGCTGTTTTTT
many	TRBD2	TRBV20-1	TRBJ2-3	CSARDASGGTDTQYF	TGCAGTGCTAGAGACGCTAGCGGGGGGACAGATACGCAGTATTTT
.	.	TRBV5-3	TRBJ1-1	CARSLSRGTAFF	TGTGCCAGAAGCTTGAGCCGGGGCACGGCTTTCTTT
many	.	TRBV14	TRBJ1-2	CASSQPGYGYTF	TGTGCCAGCAGCCAACCAGGGTATGGCTACACCTTC
.	.	TRBV29-1	TRBJ2-3	CSVVSSTDTQYF	TGCAGCGTTGTGAGCTCCACAGATACGCAGTATTTT
many	TRBD2	TRBV7-7	TRBJ2-3	CASSLSGGLGDTQYF	TGTGCCAGCAGCTTGAGCGGGGGGCTTGGAGATACGCAGTATTTT
few	.	TRBV27	TRBJ1-2	CASSNRMGYGYTF	TGTGCCAGCAGTAACCGAATGGGCTATGGCTACACCTTC
many	.	TRBV12-3/TRBV12-4	TRBJ1-2	CASRLTGTYGYTF	TGTGCCAGCCGCCTCACAGGGACCTATGGCTACACCTTC
many	TRBD1	TRBV4-3	TRBJ2-1	CASSQEGQGWDEQFF	TGCGCCAGCAGCCAAGAGGGACAGGGGTGGGATGAGCAGTTCTTC
many	.	TRBV20-1	TRBJ2-4	CSAIRRLAKNIQYF	TGCAGTGCTATAAGACGACTAGCCAAAAACATTCAGTACTTC
few	.	TRBV18	TRBJ1-1	CASSPNERHFTEAFF	TGTGCCAGCTCACCAAACGAGAGACACTTCACTGAAGCTTTCTTT
.	TRBD2	TRBV3-1	TRBJ2-1	CASSRGIRASGAPSYNEQFF	TGTGCCAGCAGCCGGGGGATTCGTGCTAGCGGGGCGCCCTCCTACAATGAGCAGTTCTTC
few	.	TRBV20-1	TRBJ2-7	CSVARQGAGYEQYF	TGCAGTGTTGCCCGACAGGGAGCGGGGTACGAGCAGTACTTC
few	TRBD2	TRBV5-1	TRBJ2-3	CASSLASGGAPDTQYF	TGCGCCAGCAGCTTGGCTAGCGGGGGGGCCCCAGATACGCAGTATTTT
.	TRBD1	TRBV5-6	TRBJ2-3	CASSHPTQGFPDTQYF	TGTGCCAGCAGCCACCCAACACAGGGGTTCCCAGATACGCAGTATTTT
.	.	TRBV3-1	TRBJ1-1	CASNHGGGTEAFF	TGTGCCAGCAACCACGGGGGCGGCACTGAAGCTTTCTTT
many	.	TRBV10-3	TRBJ1-3	CAIRQGLSGNTIYF	TGTGCCATCAGGCAGGGACTCTCTGGAAACACCATATATTTT
many	TRBD1	TRBV7-9	TRBJ1-2	CASSKGQGPFYGYTF	TGTGCCAGCAGCAAGGGACAGGGGCCTTTCTATGGCTACACCTTC
.	.	TRBV5-1	TRBJ2-3	CASSLYYTSTDTQYF	TGCGCCAGCAGCTTGTATTACACTAGCACAGATACGCAGTATTTT
.	.	TRBV18	TRBJ1-2	CASSPTSGDYGYTF	TGTGCCAGCTCACCAACGTCAGGGGACTATGGCTACACCTTC
many	.	TRBV6-5	TRBJ2-3	CASSYQKSDTQYF	TGTGCCAGCAGTTACCAAAAGTCAGATACGCAGTATTTT
many	.	TRBV7-3	TRBJ2-3	CASSPAGTDTQYF	TGTGCCAGCAGCCCCGCCGGCACAGATACGCAGTATTTT
many	TRBD2	TRBV5-4	TRBJ2-1	CASSLVPGGSYNEQFF	TGTGCCAGCAGCTTAGTCCCGGGGGGCTCCTACAATGAGCAGTTCTTC
many	TRBD2	TRBV4-2	TRBJ2-3	CASSQAGLAGGPSTDTQYF	TGTGCCAGCAGCCAAGCTGGACTAGCGGGGGGACCAAGCACAGATACGCAGTATTTT
few	.	TRBV6-1	TRBJ2-1	CASGGGRTYNEQFF	TGTGCCAGCGGCGGGGGCCGCACCTACAATGAGCAGTTCTTC
.	TRBD2	TRBV30	TRBJ2-3	CAWRGGIDTQYF	TGTGCCTGGAGGGGAGGGATAGATACGCAGTATTTT
many	TRBD2	TRBV7-9	TRBJ2-1	CASSSSTGTRYNEQFF	TGTGCCAGCAGCAGCAGTACCGGGACTAGATACAATGAGCAGTTCTTC
.	TRBD2	TRBV5-6	TRBJ2-2	CASSLGLAETGELFF	TGTGCCAGCAGCTTGGGCCTAGCGGAGACCGGGGAGCTGTTTTTT
many	.	TRBV6-6	TRBJ1-1	CASSPRDNMNTEAFF	TGTGCCAGCAGTCCCCGGGACAACATGAACACTGAAGCTTTCTTT
many	TRBD2	TRBV4-1	TRBJ2-3	CASSQAASSGASGDTQYF	TGCGCCAGCAGCCAAGCAGCCAGTAGCGGGGCCTCGGGAGATACGCAGTATTTT
few	TRBD2	TRBV6-5	TRBJ2-2	CASSYPRGGTGELFF	TGTGCCAGCAGTTACCCGCGGGGGGGCACCGGGGAGCTGTTTTTT
many	.	TRBV6-4	TRBJ2-3	CASSDRRAGPGTQYF	TGTGCCAGCAGTGACCGACGGGCCGGCCCGGGTACGCAGTATTTT
many	TRBD1	TRBV19	TRBJ1-4	CASSGGATNEKLFF	TGTGCCAGCTCAGGGGGTGCAACTAATGAAAAACTGTTTTTT
.	TRBD1	TRBV7-9	TRBJ1-6	CASSRGQGNGSPLHF	TGTGCCAGCAGCAGAGGACAGGGGAACGGTTCACCCCTCCACTTT
many	TRBD2	TRBV7-9	TRBJ2-4	CASRVSGGKNIQYF	TGTGCCAGCAGAGTCAGCGGGGGCAAAAACATTCAGTACTTC
few	TRBD1	TRBV5-1	TRBJ1-6	CASSWGDRYSPLHF	TGCGCCAGCAGCTGGGGGGACAGATATTCACCCCTCCACTTT
few	.	TRBV4-2	TRBJ1-5	CASSPQKERGNQPQHF	TGTGCCAGCAGCCCCCAGAAGGAGAGGGGCAATCAGCCCCAGCATTTT
many	.	TRBV9	TRBJ2-6	CASSARGSSSGANVLTF	TGTGCCAGCAGCGCCCGCGGAAGCAGCAGTGGGGCCAACGTCCTGACTTTC
.	.	TRBV29-1	TRBJ1-4	CSVEAQNDPCGPF	TGCAGCGTTGAAGCACAGAACGACCCTTGTGGGCCTTTT
.	.	TRBV5-4	TRBJ2-2	CASSLNRGTNTGELFF	TGTGCCAGCAGCTTGAACCGAGGGACGAACACCGGGGAGCTGTTTTTT
many	.	TRBV6-5	TRBJ1-1	CASSYSIQGGNTEAFF	TGTGCCAGCAGTTACTCCATACAGGGCGGAAACACTGAAGCTTTCTTT
.	.	TRBV20-1	TRBJ1-5	CSASSPNQPQHF	TGCAGTGCTAGTAGCCCAAATCAGCCCCAGCATTTT
few	.	TRBV20-1	TRBJ1-5	CSARRRDPNQPQHF	TGCAGTGCTAGAAGGCGGGACCCTAATCAGCCCCAGCATTTT
few	.	TRBV11-2	TRBJ1-2	CASSFRPRRGYGYTF	TGTGCCAGCAGTTTTCGACCTCGGCGGGGGTATGGCTACACCTTC
many	.	TRBV7-6	TRBJ1-1	CASSPRRVYTEAFF	TGTGCCAGCAGCCCCAGGCGGGTTTACACTGAAGCTTTCTTT
many	.	TRBV7-3	TRBJ1-1	CASSAGRDTEAFF	TGTGCCAGCAGCGCGGGAAGGGACACTGAAGCTTTCTTT
.	.	TRBV6-2/TRBV6-3	TRBJ2-2	CASSYSERGSTGELFF	TGTGCCAGCAGTTACTCGGAAAGGGGAAGCACCGGGGAGCTGTTTTTT
.	.	TRBV20-1	TRBJ1-5	CSALDGTQPQHF	TGCAGTGCCCTCGATGGGACTCAGCCCCAGCATTTT
many	.	TRBV10-1	TRBJ2-4	CASSVGMGNIQYF	TGCGCCAGCAGTGTAGGGATGGGAAACATTCAGTACTTC
many	.	TRBV5-1	TRBJ1-1	CASSYSAPIGEAFF	TGCGCCAGCAGCTACTCCGCCCCCATAGGTGAAGCTTTCTTT
.	.	TRBV20-1	TRBJ2-6	CSAGGTLLSSGANVLTF	TGCAGTGCTGGGGGGACCTTATTAAGCTCTGGGGCCAACGTCCTGACTTTC